One sample yielded the 24 T cell receptor beta chains listed below, sequenced in a study of T-cell reconstitution after alpha-beta-depleted transplantation in children. The TCRbeta library was prepared with unique molecular identifiers. MiXCR, run by TCRdb on the PCR reads, gives a single entry per CDR3 protein. The sample contains about 600,000 distinct CDR3 sequences, around 23% of which appear only once. The material was PBMCs, mostly from graft donor cells, obtained 360 days after TCRalphabeta/CD19-depleted stem cell transplant. These receptors all come from a boy under two years old who had a stem cell transplant for acute myeloid leukemia, so the T cells may come from the graft donor.

This clonotype was seen at least ten times. This chain links TRBV27 with TRBJ2-5; D unresolved. Germline V gene sequence: CDR1 MNHEY, CDR2 SMNVEV (reference sequence). The CDR3 runs to 13 residues. V dropped 5 bases and J dropped 2 bases, with 9 bases sitting between them. The chain's CDR3 is CASSVWNQETQYF. The CDR3 DNA follows: TGTGCCAGCAGTGTTTGGAATCAAGAGACCCAGTACTTC.

The chain couples TRBV7-2 to TRBJ2-7, with D perhaps matching TRBD2 (6 bases). This CDR3 has 15 residues. The V and J ends lost 4 bases and 6 bases respectively, with 19 bases between them. The V gene's germline CDR1 is SGHTA and CDR2 FQGNSA. The CDR3 coding sequence is TGTGCCAGCAGCTGGGACGCCGGGACTCGGTCCGAGCAGTACTTC. Translated, it gives CASSWDAGTRSEQYF.

This chain uses TRBV12-5 with TRBJ2-7; the D is unclear. The CDR3 is 8 residues long. Germline CDR1 LGHNT, CDR2 FRNRAP. The chain's CDR3 is CSNWEQYV. CDR3 bases: TGTTCCAATTGGGAGCAGTACGTC.

This clonotype turned up a few times. The chain recombines TRBV6-5 with TRBJ2-1; the D gene could be TRBD1 or TRBD2 (6 bases each). The length of the CDR3 is 18 residues. Germline-derived CDR1 and CDR2 are MNHEY and SVGAGI. V was pared by 0 bases and J by 8 bases, with 23 bases between. The CDR3 DNA sequence: TGTGCCAGCAGTTACTCAGACAAGGGGGGCCTAGCGTTCCATGAGCAGTTCTTC. Its protein product is CASSYSDKGGLAFHEQFF.

This rearrangement joins TRBV20-1 to TRBJ2-1; D tentatively fits TRBD1 or TRBD2 (6 bases each). Germline V CDR1 and CDR2: DFQATT, SNEGSKA (reference sequence). Trimming took off 3 bases at V and 8 bases at J, with 29 bases between the two ends. There are 18 residues in the CDR3. The CDR3 region has the DNA TGCAGTGCTAGTGCCACGAGGTGGGGAAGGGGGGCCATGGATGAGCAGTTCTTC. Translating it yields CSASATRWGRGAMDEQFF.

This clonotype was detected many times. The CDR3 loop is CASSLDTYGYTF. In DNA form, the CDR3 reads TGTGCCAGCAGCTTAGACACGTATGGCTACACCTTC. The chain combines TRBV5-5 with TRBJ1-2; D is undetermined. The germline V gene encodes CDR1 SGHKS and CDR2 YYEKEE (reference sequence). The CDR3 is 12 amino acids. V gave up 2 bases and J gave up 5 bases, with 7 bases separating them.

Only a few counts were recorded for this clonotype. The V gene is TRBV20-1, the J gene TRBJ2-3, with 12 bases matching TRBD1. The CDR3 is 15 residues long. V shed 7 bases and J 6 bases; nucleotides not matched to a gene: 11. Germline assignment: CDR1 DFQATT and CDR2 SNEGSKA (reference sequence). CDR3 DNA sequence: TGCAGTGTTCCACCGGGACAGGGGGCGGCGGATACGCAGTATTTT. Its protein product is CSVPPGQGAADTQYF.

This rearrangement joins TRBV28 to TRBJ1-6; perhaps TRBD1 as D (5 bases). Germline CDR1 reads MDHEN; CDR2 reads SYDVKM. The CDR3 spans 13 residues. Trimming took 6 bases from V and 8 from J, leaving 11 bases between them. The CDR3 nucleotides are TGTGCCAGCAGCAGACAGCCTTATTCACCCCTCCACTTT. This encodes CASSRQPYSPLHF.

The chain is built from TRBV4-3 and TRBJ2-7; D possibly corresponds to TRBD1 (7 bases). The CDR3 extends over 14 amino acids. CDR1 is LGHNA and CDR2 is YSLEER in the germline V gene. V lost 4 bases and J lost 6, with 16 bases in between. CDR3 in DNA: TGCGCCAGCAGCCTCGGACAGGAGGGGAGCGAGCAGTACTTC. This translates into CASSLGQEGSEQYF.

This chain links TRBV12-3 or TRBV12-4 with TRBJ1-1; weak D call: TRBD1 (6 bases). Trimming removed 1 base from V and 5 bases from J, with 14 bases in between. The CDR3 covers 15 residues. CDR3 sequence reads: CASSLGMTGATEAFF. CDR3 coding DNA: TGTGCCAGCAGTTTAGGTATGACGGGGGCTACTGAAGCTTTCTTT.

This chain uses TRBV12-3 or TRBV12-4 with TRBJ2-3, with D perhaps assigned TRBD1 or TRBD2 (5 bases each). The V end was cut by 10 bases, the J end by 2 bases, with 16 bases between. The CDR3 covers 14 residues. CDR3 nucleotide sequence: TGTGCCATCCCGGGGCGGGCCTACACAGATACGCAGTATTTT. Translated, it gives CAIPGRAYTDTQYF.

At least ten counts were recorded for this clonotype. This chain uses TRBV7-9 with TRBJ2-1; D is unresolved. V lost 2 bases and J lost 8, with 13 bases in between. The CDR3 is 14 residues long. The germline V gene has CDR1 SEHNR and CDR2 FQNEAQ (reference sequence). As DNA, the CDR3 is TGTGCCAGCAGCTTAAATCCCGTCGCGGATGAGCAGTTCTTC. Translated: CASSLNPVADEQFF. Using reference TRBV7-9 and TRBJ2-1 for the parts outside the CDR3, the full variable domain is DTGVSQNPRHKITKRGQNVTFRCDPISEHNRLYWYRQTLGQGPEFLTYFQNEAQLEKSRLLSDRFSAERPKGSFSTLEIQRTEQGDSAMYLCASSLNPVADEQFFGPGTRLTVL.

This clonotype was recorded at least ten times. The chain employs TRBV10-3 and TRBJ2-7; 7 bases map to TRBD1. CDR3 length: 14 residues. Germline V lookup: CDR1 ENHRY, CDR2 SYGVKD. Trimming took 4 bases from V and 3 from J; bases not matched to a gene: 6. CDR3 protein: CAISAGQDNYEQYV. DNA for the CDR3: TGTGCCATCAGTGCCGGACAGGATAACTACGAGCAGTACGTC.

The CDR3 here is CASSLRTSFTDTQYF. CDR3 in DNA: TGCGCCAGCAGCCTTCGAACTAGCTTCACAGATACGCAGTATTTT. This chain joins TRBV4-1 and TRBJ2-3; maybe TRBD2 (6 bases). V was trimmed by 4 bases and J by 2 bases, leaving 13 bases between them. CDR3 length equals 15 residues. The germline CDR1 and CDR2 sequences are MGHRA and YSYEKL.

V and J are TRBV29-1 and TRBJ2-1; D remains unclear. The CDR3 is 15 residues long. Trimming cost V 1 base and J 4 bases, with 14 bases left between them. Germline assignment: CDR1 SQVTM and CDR2 ANQGSEA. CDR3 amino acids: CSVEVVPLPYNEQFF. Written as DNA, the CDR3 is TGCAGCGTTGAAGTCGTGCCCCTCCCGTACAATGAGCAGTTCTTC.

This clonotype has only a few counts. The DNA of the CDR3 is TGTGCCAGCAGCCGCGGGACAGGGGGACACTATGGCTACACCTTC. It is translated as CASSRGTGGHYGYTF. The chain is built from TRBV6-1 and TRBJ1-2; 11 nucleotides align to TRBD1. J lost 3 bases, V lost 6 bases, and 6 bases had no gene match. The CDR3 has 15 residues. Per germline, CDR1 MNHNS and CDR2 SASEGT.

This rearrangement joins TRBV12-3 or TRBV12-4 to TRBJ1-2; D is undetermined. This CDR3 has 13 amino acids. V shed 0 bases and J shed 4 bases, with 6 bases lying between them. CDR3 sequence (DNA): TGTGCCAGCAGTTTAGCGCTGGTCTATGGCTACACCTTC. This gives the protein CASSLALVYGYTF.

V gene TRBV20-1 combines with J gene TRBJ1-2, with D tentatively TRBD1 (5 bases). This CDR3 contains 14 residues. Per germline, CDR1 DFQATT and CDR2 SNEGSKA (reference sequence). The V end was cut by 4 bases, the J end by 0 bases, with 12 bases between. In DNA, the CDR3 is TGCAGTGCTACTACCCAGACAGCTAACTATGGCTACACCTTC. Protein product: CSATTQTANYGYTF.

This clonotype was recorded many times. The V gene is TRBV29-1, the J gene TRBJ2-7, with D tentatively TRBD1 (6 bases). V lost 8 bases to trimming and J lost 3 bases, with 14 bases between them. Germline V gene data show CDR1 as SQVTM and CDR2 as ANQGSEA. The CDR3 length is 12 residues. CDR3 region: CSCRGRGYEQYF. CDR3 bases: TGCAGCTGCCGGGGCAGGGGCTACGAGCAGTACTTC.

The V and J genes are TRBV6-5 and TRBJ2-1, with TRBD2 matching 16 bases. Germline V lookup: CDR1 MNHEY, CDR2 SVGAGI. The V segment lost 4 bases and the J segment 2 bases; nucleotides outside the gene matches: 8. The CDR3 covers 19 residues. The CDR3 sequence is CASSFTGLAGGRTYNEQFF. DNA of the CDR3: TGTGCCAGCAGTTTCACGGGACTAGCGGGGGGGAGGACCTACAATGAGCAGTTCTTC.

The chain combines TRBV6-5 with TRBJ1-5; TRBD1 matches 8 bases. CDR3 length: 13 amino acids. Trimming at V came to 5 bases and at J to 5 bases, leaving 2 bases not matched to a gene. Germline assignment: CDR1 MNHEY and CDR2 SVGAGI. The CDR3 DNA reads TGTGCCAGCAGTACGGACAGGGATCAGCCCCAGCATTTT. This gives the protein CASSTDRDQPQHF.

Many counts were recorded for this clonotype. The chain couples TRBV20-1 to TRBJ2-1; D unresolved. Trimming left V 3 bases short and J 8 bases short, with 5 bases between. CDR1 is DFQATT and CDR2 is SNEGSKA in the germline V gene (reference sequence). The CDR3 contains 10 residues. CDR3 loop: CSARRDEQFF. Here the CDR3 DNA reads TGCAGTGCTAGGCGCGATGAGCAGTTCTTC.

This chain joins TRBV7-9 and TRBJ2-7; D is uncertain. Trimming removed 3 bases from V and 5 bases from J, with 20 bases in between. In germline, CDR1 is SEHNR, CDR2 FQNEAQ (reference sequence). CDR3 size: 16 residues. DNA of the CDR3: TGTGCCAGCAGCTTCCACTTTGCCACGGGCGGTAACGAGCAGTACGTC. As protein: CASSFHFATGGNEQYV.

The rearrangement uses TRBV6-5 and TRBJ2-5; either TRBD1 or TRBD2 may supply D (5 bases each). There are 16 residues in the CDR3. Germline V gives CDR1 MNHEY, CDR2 SVGAGI. V was cut by 0 bases and J by 0 bases, with 11 bases left in between. CDR3 in amino acids: CASSYSPGRHQETQYF. The DNA of the CDR3 is TGTGCCAGCAGTTACTCGCCGGGACGGCACCAAGAGACCCAGTACTTC.